This T cell receptor (beta chain) is drawn from a study of HIV-infected children after antiretroviral therapy interruption. Treatment denoted: PENTA 11 planned treatment interruption arm or continuous ART arm. Germline V gives CDR1 SGHAT, CDR2 FQNNGV. This CDR3 contains 13 residues. V was pared by 7 bases and J by 5 bases, with 7 bases of the junction left unmatched. The TCR library was built from RNA with a 3' RACE protocol and unique molecular identifiers. TCRdb ran MiXCR on the 3' RACE reads and lists one entry per CDR3 protein. The profile covers about 40,000 distinct CDR3 sequences, with less than 8.5% appearing a single time and just under 1% taken by the ten largest.

Here the sequenced sample was CD45RA+ CD4+ T cells from PBMCs, pooled from several time points, taken from a donor given antiretroviral therapy, either interrupted or continuous. The subset was: naive CD4+ CD45RA+ CD45RO- T cells. The clonotype was recovered from a pool of human donors with HIV. The gene calls are TRBV11-2 and TRBJ2-5; 7 nucleotides align to TRBD1. CDR3 region: CASTRQGWETQYF. In DNA, the CDR3 is TGTGCCAGCACCCGACAGGGCTGGGAGACCCAGTACTTC.